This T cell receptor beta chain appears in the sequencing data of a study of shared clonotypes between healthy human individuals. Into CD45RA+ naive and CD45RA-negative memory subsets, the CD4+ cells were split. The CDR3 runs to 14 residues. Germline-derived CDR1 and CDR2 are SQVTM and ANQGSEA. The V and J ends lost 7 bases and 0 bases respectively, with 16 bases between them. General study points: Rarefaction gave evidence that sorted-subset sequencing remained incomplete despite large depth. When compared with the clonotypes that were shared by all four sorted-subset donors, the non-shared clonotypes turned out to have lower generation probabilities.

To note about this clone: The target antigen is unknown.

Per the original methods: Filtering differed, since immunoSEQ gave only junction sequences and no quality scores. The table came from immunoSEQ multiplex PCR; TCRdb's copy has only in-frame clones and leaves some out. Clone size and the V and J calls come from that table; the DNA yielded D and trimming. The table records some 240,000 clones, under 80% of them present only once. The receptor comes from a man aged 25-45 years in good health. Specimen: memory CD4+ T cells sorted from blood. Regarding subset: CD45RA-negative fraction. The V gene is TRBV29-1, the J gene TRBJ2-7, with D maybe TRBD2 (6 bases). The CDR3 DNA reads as TGCAGCGCCACGGGACCGGGGGACTCCTACGAGCAGTACTTC. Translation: CSATGPGDSYEQYF.